This T cell receptor (beta chain) was captured in a study of cytomegalovirus exposure and HLA in healthy donors. Study context: A preliminary data release comprised approximately 85 million unique TCRs obtained from HLA-typed donors. Study observations and caveats: The Asian-associated ancestry cluster reportedly had fewer N-insertions than the roughly 670-donor mean in a later analysis. Across all donors, roughly uniform sequencing depth was an assumption of the presence/absence analyses. Productive rates of about 87% or about 30% were seen for most TCR beta V segments in an earlier analysis.

Primers: 60 Vbeta forward and 13 Jbeta reverse. The protocol was immunoSEQ multiplex PCR, while the TCRdb copy is restricted to in-frame clones and leaves out a portion. In the table there are approximately 74,000 clones, around three quarters of which are singletons. In the case of this clone: Its specificity is not known.

CDR3 length: 12 residues. The germline V gene has CDR1 SNHLY and CDR2 FYNNEI. Trimming removed 3 bases from V and 2 bases from J, with 4 bases in between. Sequenced input: PBMCs. This chain links TRBV2 with TRBJ1-2; no firm D call. This TCR came from a woman aged 40-49 years in good health and CMV-seronegative. This chain's CDR3 is CASSEQNYGYTF. The DNA of the CDR3 is TGTGCCAGCAGTGAGCAGAACTATGGCTACACCTTC.